This is a list of T cell receptor beta chains from one sample in a study of post-analysis software for immune sequencing data. TCRdb re-called the PCR reads through MiXCR, storing one row per CDR3 protein. The repertoire includes approximately 350,000 distinct CDR3 sequences, around a third of them detected once, and roughly 13% sits in the top ten. The sequencing input was blood. The receptor source for this set is a girl aged 10 to 17 with multiple sclerosis. Each CDR3 is given with its conserved first and last residue. Each record gives: V gene, clone size, J gene, CDR3 length, D gene, CDR3 DNA, CDR3 protein. D genes are given only for firm matches. A clone size is listed for some rows: how often the clone was seen (once, few, many), or a class if it is expanded.

v_gene: TRBV7-2
abundance: -
j_gene: TRBJ1-6
len: 15
d_gene: -
CDR3nt: TGTGCCAGCAGCTTCGAGTCAGGGTTAGACTCACCCCTCCACTTT
CDR3aa: CASSFESGLDSPLHF

v_gene: TRBV29-1
abundance: few
j_gene: TRBJ2-5
len: 12
d_gene: -
CDR3nt: TGCAGCGTTGCTGGAAGGGAAGAGACCCAGTACTTC
CDR3aa: CSVAGREETQYF

v_gene: TRBV6-1
abundance: -
j_gene: TRBJ2-1
len: 17
d_gene: TRBD2
CDR3nt: TGTGCCAGCAGGGAAGTCAGCGGGGGGGACTCCTACAATGAGCAGTTCTTC
CDR3aa: CASREVSGGDSYNEQFF

v_gene: TRBV20-1
abundance: few
j_gene: TRBJ2-7
len: 15
d_gene: -
CDR3nt: TGCAGTGCTAGAGGGGAGGCCACACCAAGAGGCGAGCAGTACTTC
CDR3aa: CSARGEATPRGEQYF

v_gene: TRBV19
abundance: -
j_gene: TRBJ2-5
len: 13
d_gene: TRBD1
CDR3nt: TGTGCCAGTACCCCGACAGGGGAAGAGACCCAGTACTTC
CDR3aa: CASTPTGEETQYF

v_gene: TRBV29-1
abundance: -
j_gene: TRBJ2-7
len: 14
d_gene: -
CDR3nt: TGCAGCGTTGGAGGGGGAACCCAACTCTACGAGCAGTACTTC
CDR3aa: CSVGGGTQLYEQYF

v_gene: TRBV7-2
abundance: -
j_gene: TRBJ2-1
len: 12
d_gene: -
CDR3nt: TGTGCCAGCAGCTTAGGGGTGGGTGAGCAGTTCTTC
CDR3aa: CASSLGVGEQFF

v_gene: TRBV7-2
abundance: -
j_gene: TRBJ2-7
len: 15
d_gene: -
CDR3nt: TGTGCCAGCAGCTTATCAGGCCCGACGATGGGAGAGCAGTACTTC
CDR3aa: CASSLSGPTMGEQYF

v_gene: TRBV6-4
abundance: -
j_gene: TRBJ2-3
len: 14
d_gene: TRBD1
CDR3nt: TGTGCCAGCAGAGAACAGGGGGATGCAGATACGCAGTATTTT
CDR3aa: CASREQGDADTQYF

v_gene: TRBV12-3/TRBV12-4
abundance: -
j_gene: TRBJ1-2
len: 14
d_gene: -
CDR3nt: TGTGCCAGCAGCCCCGGGCTCGAAGGGGTTAGCTACACCTTC
CDR3aa: CASSPGLEGVSYTF

v_gene: TRBV5-1
abundance: few
j_gene: TRBJ2-5
len: 14
d_gene: -
CDR3nt: TGCGCCAGCAGCTTTACCGGGACCAGGGAGACCCAGTACTTC
CDR3aa: CASSFTGTRETQYF

v_gene: TRBV7-2
abundance: -
j_gene: TRBJ1-6
len: 15
d_gene: -
CDR3nt: TGTGCCAGCAGCTGGCAAGCTGGTAAAGGGTCACCCCTCCACTTT
CDR3aa: CASSWQAGKGSPLHF

v_gene: TRBV2
abundance: -
j_gene: TRBJ2-7
len: 13
d_gene: -
CDR3nt: TGTGCCAGCAGTGGGTCCGACCACTACGAGCAGTACTTC
CDR3aa: CASSGSDHYEQYF

v_gene: TRBV20-1
abundance: few
j_gene: TRBJ1-5
len: 16
d_gene: -
CDR3nt: TGCAGTGCTAGATCCGGGGGGAGGCGGGGCAATCAGCCCCAGCATTTT
CDR3aa: CSARSGGRRGNQPQHF

v_gene: TRBV18
abundance: many
j_gene: TRBJ2-5
len: 11
d_gene: -
CDR3nt: TGTGCCAGCAGTCCCCGGGAGACCCAGTACTTC
CDR3aa: CASSPRETQYF

v_gene: TRBV5-6
abundance: few
j_gene: TRBJ1-1
len: 16
d_gene: -
CDR3nt: TGTGCCAGCAGCCCTGAACAGTGGAACGGGAACACTGAAGCTTTCTTT
CDR3aa: CASSPEQWNGNTEAFF

v_gene: TRBV5-5
abundance: -
j_gene: TRBJ2-2
len: 14
d_gene: -
CDR3nt: TGTGCCAGCAGCTTCTCCTTTAGCACCGGGGAGCTGTTTTTT
CDR3aa: CASSFSFSTGELFF

v_gene: TRBV7-2
abundance: -
j_gene: TRBJ1-2
len: 14
d_gene: TRBD1
CDR3nt: TGTGCCAGCAGCTGGGACAGGGGTTACTATGGCTACACCTTC
CDR3aa: CASSWDRGYYGYTF

v_gene: TRBV24-1
abundance: -
j_gene: TRBJ2-7
len: 12
d_gene: -
CDR3nt: TGTGCCACCAGTGATTCCGGGGGAGAGCAGTACTTC
CDR3aa: CATSDSGGEQYF

v_gene: TRBV30
abundance: many
j_gene: TRBJ2-7
len: 11
d_gene: -
CDR3nt: TGTGCCTGGAGTGTGGGCTACGAGCAGTACTTC
CDR3aa: CAWSVGYEQYF

v_gene: TRBV9
abundance: many
j_gene: TRBJ1-2
len: 13
d_gene: -
CDR3nt: TGTGCCAGCAGCGTAGGCAGTAACTATGGCTACACCTTC
CDR3aa: CASSVGSNYGYTF

v_gene: TRBV27
abundance: few
j_gene: TRBJ2-3
len: 14
d_gene: -
CDR3nt: TGTGCCAGCAGCCTGGGGCAGGTCACAGATACGCAGTATTTT
CDR3aa: CASSLGQVTDTQYF

v_gene: TRBV10-3
abundance: once
j_gene: TRBJ2-1
len: 14
d_gene: -
CDR3nt: TGTGCCATCAGTGACGGTAGGAGGGGGAATGAGCAGTTCTTC
CDR3aa: CAISDGRRGNEQFF

v_gene: TRBV11-2
abundance: -
j_gene: TRBJ2-3
len: 17
d_gene: TRBD2
CDR3nt: TGTGCCAGCAGCGCCCGGACTAGCGGGGGTATAACAGATACGCAGTATTTT
CDR3aa: CASSARTSGGITDTQYF

v_gene: TRBV12-3/TRBV12-4
abundance: once
j_gene: TRBJ1-1
len: 14
d_gene: -
CDR3nt: TGTGCCAGCAGCCTAGGGGAGTTCAACACTGAAGCTTTCTTT
CDR3aa: CASSLGEFNTEAFF

v_gene: TRBV9
abundance: -
j_gene: TRBJ1-2
len: 12
d_gene: -
CDR3nt: TGTGCCAGCAGCGTCATGGGGGGTGGCTACACCTTC
CDR3aa: CASSVMGGGYTF

v_gene: TRBV20-1
abundance: -
j_gene: TRBJ1-6
len: 14
d_gene: -
CDR3nt: TGCAGTGCTAGTCTGCGGTTCTATAATTCACCCCTCCACTTT
CDR3aa: CSASLRFYNSPLHF

v_gene: TRBV11-2
abundance: -
j_gene: TRBJ2-1
len: 15
d_gene: -
CDR3nt: TGTGCCAGCAGCTTAGTGGAGGGGGTCAACAATGAGCAGTTCTTC
CDR3aa: CASSLVEGVNNEQFF

v_gene: TRBV7-9
abundance: few
j_gene: TRBJ1-2
len: 11
d_gene: -
CDR3nt: TGTGCCAGCAGCCAAACGGGGGACCACACCTTC
CDR3aa: CASSQTGDHTF

v_gene: TRBV9
abundance: -
j_gene: TRBJ2-1
len: 13
d_gene: -
CDR3nt: TGTGCCAGCAGCGCCTACAGCCAAGAGACCCAGTTCTTC
CDR3aa: CASSAYSQETQFF

v_gene: TRBV6-1
abundance: -
j_gene: TRBJ2-7
len: 14
d_gene: TRBD1
CDR3nt: TGTGCCAGCAGTGAATATGAGGGGGCTCGGGAGCAGTACTTC
CDR3aa: CASSEYEGAREQYF

v_gene: TRBV3-1
abundance: -
j_gene: TRBJ2-7
len: 15
d_gene: -
CDR3nt: TGTGCCAGCAGCCAAGCGCGTGGTTTCCCCTACGAGCAGTACTTC
CDR3aa: CASSQARGFPYEQYF

v_gene: TRBV11-3
abundance: -
j_gene: TRBJ2-1
len: 15
d_gene: -
CDR3nt: TGTGCCAGCAGCTTAGACCCCCTTCGCCACAATGAGCAGTTCTTC
CDR3aa: CASSLDPLRHNEQFF

v_gene: TRBV4-1
abundance: -
j_gene: TRBJ2-5
len: 15
d_gene: -
CDR3nt: TGCGCCAGCAGCCAAGAAGGCATGCTTCAAGAGACCCAGTACTTC
CDR3aa: CASSQEGMLQETQYF

v_gene: TRBV5-1
abundance: -
j_gene: TRBJ2-7
len: 14
d_gene: -
CDR3nt: TGCGCCAGCAGCTTGAGAGGAGAGGCCAACGAGCAGTACTTC
CDR3aa: CASSLRGEANEQYF

v_gene: TRBV2
abundance: few
j_gene: TRBJ2-3
len: 13
d_gene: -
CDR3nt: TGTGCCACCAGGCCAAAGTATGCAGATACGCAGTATTTT
CDR3aa: CATRPKYADTQYF

v_gene: TRBV5-1
abundance: -
j_gene: TRBJ1-5
len: 13
d_gene: -
CDR3nt: TGCGCCAGTGCGGGACAAGCATCATTGCCCCAGCATTTT
CDR3aa: CASAGQASLPQHF

v_gene: TRBV11-2
abundance: -
j_gene: TRBJ2-3
len: 21
d_gene: TRBD2
CDR3nt: TGTGCCAGCAGCTTAGATCCCTGGGGACTAGCGGGGGGGCAGTTCACAGATACGCAGTATTTT
CDR3aa: CASSLDPWGLAGGQFTDTQYF

v_gene: TRBV7-2
abundance: -
j_gene: TRBJ1-5
len: 16
d_gene: TRBD1
CDR3nt: TGTGCCAGCAGCTTGGGTACAGGGGCCATCAATCAGCCCCAGCATTTT
CDR3aa: CASSLGTGAINQPQHF

v_gene: TRBV10-2
abundance: few
j_gene: TRBJ2-1
len: 15
d_gene: TRBD2
CDR3nt: TGCGCCAGCCTTCAGGCTAGCGGGCGGTTCAATGAGCAGTTCTTC
CDR3aa: CASLQASGRFNEQFF

v_gene: TRBV25-1
abundance: -
j_gene: TRBJ2-4
len: 15
d_gene: TRBD1
CDR3nt: TGTGCCAGCAGTATACCGGGACAGGGGGCGTACATTCAGTACTTC
CDR3aa: CASSIPGQGAYIQYF

v_gene: TRBV6-5
abundance: -
j_gene: TRBJ2-3
len: 18
d_gene: TRBD2
CDR3nt: TGTGCCAGCAGTTCCCTTAGCGGGGGGGCTACAAACACAGATACGCAGTATTTT
CDR3aa: CASSSLSGGATNTDTQYF